The 31 T cell receptor beta chains reported below all come from one sample, sequenced in a study of cytomegalovirus exposure and HLA in healthy donors (dated by TCRdb to 2016 to 2017). Libraries were built with the immunoSEQ multiplex PCR assay. The multiplex PCR relied on a mix of 60 forward primers for TCR Vbeta segments and 13 reverse primers for TCR Jbeta segments. TCRdb took this table from immuneACCESS and kept in-frame rearrangements with V and J called. Such tables lack part of the clones; where checked against another copy, unresolved V genes explain under half of the gap, and the rest is unexplained. The sample table contains 40,000 to 55,000 clones; only one count was recorded for 70% to 80% of them. Around 3.4% of the sample comes from the top ten. The sequencing sample was made of PBMCs. Every receptor here comes from a woman in her thirties in good health and CMV-seronegative.

There are a few counts of this clone. This chain joins TRBV7-9 and TRBJ1-5; weak D call: TRBD1 (5 bases). The CDR3 consists of 14 residues. Germline-derived CDR1 and CDR2 are SEHNR and FQNEAQ (reference sequence). V was pared by 3 bases and J by 3 bases, with 9 bases between. CDR3 nucleotides: TGTGCCAGCAGCTTGGGGGGGTACAATCAGCCCCAGCATTTT. Its translation is CASSLGGYNQPQHF.

The chain joins TRBV15 to TRBJ2-5, with D unresolved. CDR3 length equals 12 residues. V was clipped by 0 bases and J by 5 bases, with 4 bases between them. From germline, CDR1 is LNHNV and CDR2 YYDKDF (reference sequence). CDR3: CATSRDEETQYF. CDR3 in DNA: TGTGCCACCAGCAGAGATGAGGAGACCCAGTACTTC.

The chain uses TRBV5-4 and TRBJ1-4; D call uncertain. V lost 5 bases and J lost 8, with 16 bases in between. This CDR3 has 14 residues. Germline lookup yields CDR1 SGHNT and CDR2 YYREEE (reference sequence). CDR3 nucleotides: TGTGCCAGCAGGGATGACCGACTAGGGGAAAAACTGTTTTTT. Encoded protein: CASRDDRLGEKLFF. The full variable domain, completed using reference TRBV5-4 and TRBJ1-4, is ETGVTQSPTHLIKTRGQQVTLRCSSQSGHNTVSWYQQALGQGPQFIFQYYREEENGRGNFPPRFSGLQFPNYSSELNVNALELDDSALYLCASRDDRLGEKLFFGSGTQLSVL.

The chain recombines TRBV2 with TRBJ2-7; D gene ambiguous. Germline V gene lookup returns CDR1 SNHLY and CDR2 FYNNEI. V lost 4 bases to trimming and J lost 0 bases, with 10 bases between them. The CDR3 spans 14 residues. The CDR3 protein is CASSGFLSSYEQYF. CDR3 DNA: TGTGCCAGCAGTGGGTTCCTATCCTCCTACGAGCAGTACTTC.

This chain uses TRBV5-4 with TRBJ2-7; TRBD2 matches at 12 bases. Germline V lookup: CDR1 SGHNT, CDR2 YYREEE (reference sequence). This CDR3 comprises 15 residues. With V trimmed by 7 bases and J by 1 base, 6 bases remained unmatched. The CDR3: CASCELAGGSYEQYF. As DNA, the CDR3 is TGTGCCAGCTGCGAACTAGCGGGGGGATCCTACGAGCAGTACTTC. The full variable domain, in which reference TRBV5-4 and TRBJ2-7 provide the parts outside the CDR3, is ETGVTQSPTHLIKTRGQQVTLRCSSQSGHNTVSWYQQALGQGPQFIFQYYREEENGRGNFPPRFSGLQFPNYSSELNVNALELDDSALYLCASCELAGGSYEQYFGPGTRLTVT.

The rearrangement joins TRBV25-1 to TRBJ2-7; 7 nucleotides match TRBD1. The CDR3 extends over 14 amino acids. CDR1 and CDR2 (germline): MGHDK, SYGVNS. Trimming cost V 1 base and J 6 bases; bases outside gene matches: 6. DNA for the CDR3: TGTGCCAGCAGTGAATGGGGGACAGTGGGCGAGCAGTACTTC. Protein product: CASSEWGTVGEQYF.

The rearrangement joins TRBV6-5 to TRBJ1-2; unclear D gene. CDR1 is MNHEY, CDR2 SVGAGI, per germline. The germline V and J ends were trimmed by 5 bases and 8 bases, with 12 bases remaining between them. The CDR3 is made up of 12 amino acids. In DNA, the CDR3 is TGTGCCAGCAGTGCGCCTCAGCGAGGCTACACCTTC. As protein: CASSAPQRGYTF.

The gene calls are TRBV30 and TRBJ2-4; D unresolved. Germline V lookup: CDR1 GTSNPN, CDR2 SVGIG (reference sequence). This CDR3 has 12 residues. V was shortened by 2 bases and J by 10 bases, with 12 bases between the two germline ends. CDR3 region: CAWSPREAIQYF. CDR3 in DNA: TGTGCCTGGAGTCCCCGAGAGGCGATTCAGTACTTC.

This clone was observed a single time. J is TRBJ2-1 and V is TRBV30, with a possible D match to TRBD2 (6 bases). CDR1 and CDR2 (germline): GTSNPN, SVGIG (reference sequence). V was shortened by 5 bases and J by 12 bases, with 20 bases between the two germline ends. CDR3 length: 13 amino acids. The CDR3 bases are TGTGCCTGGGCTGGACGGGGGAGCGGAGGGCAGTTCTTC. This encodes CAWAGRGSGGQFF.

The chain links TRBV30 to TRBJ1-1, with a possible D match to TRBD1 (5 bases). Germline V lookup: CDR1 GTSNPN, CDR2 SVGIG (reference sequence). With 8 bases removed from V and 10 bases from J, the gap between germline ends came to 14 bases. CDR3 length: 10 residues. CDR3 in amino acids: CAQGGGGAFF. The CDR3 bases are TGTGCCCAGGGCGGGGGGGGAGCTTTCTTT.

The rearrangement links TRBV30 to TRBJ1-3; D gene ambiguous. The CDR3 consists of 13 residues. Germline CDR1 reads GTSNPN; CDR2 reads SVGIG (reference sequence). V was trimmed by 3 bases and J by 3 bases, leaving 9 bases between them. The CDR3 spells CAWRLVLGNTIYF. The CDR3 DNA follows: TGTGCCTGGAGATTGGTACTTGGAAACACCATATATTTT.

V and J are TRBV2 and TRBJ2-7; D perhaps matches TRBD1 (5 bases). This CDR3 spans 14 amino acids. Deletions cut 1 base from V and 2 bases from J, with 9 bases between. Germline V gene sequence: CDR1 SNHLY, CDR2 FYNNEI. CDR3 protein: CASSEDRYPYEQYF. Written as DNA, the CDR3 is TGTGCCAGCAGTGAAGACAGGTACCCCTACGAGCAGTACTTC.

The J gene is TRBJ1-1, the V gene TRBV5-1; D perhaps matches TRBD1 (5 bases). V lost 4 bases, J lost 1 base, and 14 bases lay in between. CDR1 and CDR2 from the germline V gene are SGHRS and YFSETQ. This CDR3 comprises 15 residues. The CDR3 nucleotides read TGCGCCAGCAGCCCCTGGGGGGGGGAGAACACTGAAGCTTTCTTT. Amino acid sequence: CASSPWGGENTEAFF.

This rearrangement joins TRBV20-1 to TRBJ2-3, with D possibly being TRBD1 (5 bases). V was shortened by 2 bases and J by 8 bases, with 8 bases between the two germline ends. Germline CDR1 DFQATT, CDR2 SNEGSKA (reference sequence). The CDR3 sequence is 11 residues long. The CDR3 loop reads CSARLGVTQYF. CDR3 nucleotide sequence: TGCAGTGCTAGATTAGGGGTTACGCAGTATTTT.

The gene calls are TRBV4-1 and TRBJ2-2; 9 bases agree with TRBD2. The germline CDR1 and CDR2 sequences are MGHRA and YSYEKL. The CDR3 spans 18 residues. Unmatched junction bases numbered 11, after V lost 0 bases and J lost 6 bases. The CDR3 here is CASSQDQKVAGVPGELFF. The CDR3 nucleotides are TGCGCCAGCAGCCAAGATCAAAAGGTAGCGGGAGTACCCGGGGAGCTGTTTTTT.

The rearrangement links TRBV5-6 to TRBJ2-5; TRBD2 matches 11 bases. Germline assignment: CDR1 SGHDT and CDR2 YYEEEE. CDR3 length: 18 residues. The ends lost 0 bases at V and 5 bases at J; junction bases unmatched: 12. DNA for the CDR3: TGTGCCAGCAGCTTGGAACTAGCGGGGGCTTCAACCCCGGAGACCCAGTACTTC. It yields the protein CASSLELAGASTPETQYF.

V and J are TRBV29-1 and TRBJ2-7; the D is unclear. CDR1 and CDR2 (germline): SQVTM, ANQGSEA. The V gene lost 0 bases and the J gene lost 7 bases, with 7 bases spanning the gap. The CDR3 sequence is 11 residues long. The CDR3, as DNA: TGCAGCGTTGAAGATCGGTGGGAGCAGTACTTC. This sequence encodes CSVEDRWEQYF.

This clone was observed a single time. The chain recombines TRBV5-6 with TRBJ2-4, with 7 bases aligning to TRBD2. V shed 1 base, J shed 8 bases, and the junction held 3 bases outside the gene matches. The V gene's germline CDR1 is SGHDT and CDR2 YYEEEE. CDR3 length: 13 residues. The CDR3 coding sequence is TGTGCCAGCAGCTTGCGGGGGGTAGACATTCAGTACTTC. It encodes CASSLRGVDIQYF.

V gene TRBV11-2 combines with J gene TRBJ1-4, with TRBD1 matching 7 bases. Germline V gene sequence: CDR1 SGHAT, CDR2 FQNNGV. The CDR3 is 15 residues long. Trimming at V came to 5 bases and at J to 5 bases, leaving 8 bases not matched to a gene. CDR3 nucleotides: TGTGCCAGCAGCCCCGAACAGGGGAAGAATGAAAAACTGTTTTTT. Its protein is CASSPEQGKNEKLFF.

Here the CDR3 DNA reads TGTGCCAGTAGTATAGCCACAGGATGGCAGCCCCAGCATTTT. This sequence encodes CASSIATGWQPQHF. The chain joins TRBV19 to TRBJ1-5, with D tentatively TRBD1 (5 bases). The CDR3 loop spans 14 amino acids. V shed 1 base and J shed 7 bases, with 11 bases lying between them. Germline CDR1 is LNHDA and CDR2 is SQIVND (reference sequence).

The CDR3 protein is CASSFRDSHQPQHF. The CDR3 DNA reads TGTGCCAGCAGTTTCCGGGACAGCCATCAGCCCCAGCATTTT. V is TRBV6-5 and J is TRBJ1-5; 7 bases align to TRBD1. This CDR3 has 14 residues. The ends lost 4 bases at V and 5 bases at J; junction bases unmatched: 5. The germline gives CDR1 MNHEY, CDR2 SVGAGI.

This sequence joins TRBV7-5 and TRBJ1-5; the D segment call TRBD1 is taken from the table without a DNA check. TRBV7-5 counts as a pseudogene. CDR3 length: 16 residues. CDR3 region: CVRSSPGCRVHGPQHF. The CDR3 bases are TGTGTCAGAAGCTCCCCGGGTTGCAGGGTACATGGGCCCCAGCATTTT.

This chain links TRBV25-1 with TRBJ2-7; perhaps TRBD2 as D (5 bases). From germline, CDR1 is MGHDK and CDR2 SYGVNS. V shed 1 base and J shed 5 bases, with 15 bases lying between them. This CDR3 has 15 residues. CDR3 nucleotides: TGTGCCAGCAGTGAATCGAGGGTAGTAACTGACGAGCAGTACTTC. This encodes CASSESRVVTDEQYF.

This chain links TRBV5-1 with TRBJ2-3; D might be TRBD2 (6 bases). Per the germline V gene, CDR1 is SGHRS and CDR2 is YFSETQ. This CDR3 is 15 amino acids long. With 4 bases removed from V and 2 bases from J, the gap between germline ends came to 14 bases. DNA of the CDR3: TGCGCCAGCAGCCCCGCGGGGTCGCCCACAGATACGCAGTATTTT. This encodes CASSPAGSPTDTQYF.

This rearrangement joins TRBV5-1 to TRBJ2-5; D perhaps matches TRBD1 (5 bases). CDR3 length: 14 amino acids. The V and J ends lost 0 bases and 7 bases respectively, with 13 bases between them. Germline V gene sequence: CDR1 SGHRS, CDR2 YFSETQ. CDR3 DNA: TGCGCCAGCAGCTTGGGGACACCCTCGGGGACCCAGTACTTC. This translates into CASSLGTPSGTQYF.

The rearrangement joins TRBV5-4 to TRBJ1-1; 8 bases map to TRBD1. The CDR3 sequence is 15 residues long. Germline V gene lookup returns CDR1 SGHNT and CDR2 YYREEE (reference sequence). The junction had 8 bases not matched to a gene; V was cut back by 4 bases and J by 3 bases. CDR3 nucleotides: TGTGCCAGCAGCCCGGAACTGGACAGGGACACTGAAGCTTTCTTT. This codes for CASSPELDRDTEAFF.

The chain recombines TRBV6-6 with TRBJ1-5, with D uncertain. V gave up 6 bases and J gave up 2 bases, with 8 bases separating them. From germline, CDR1 is MNHNY and CDR2 SVGAGI (reference sequence). The CDR3 runs 13 residues. The CDR3 is CASSRLGNQPQHF. The CDR3 nucleotides are TGTGCCAGCAGCCGCCTAGGCAATCAGCCCCAGCATTTT.

V and J are TRBV19 and TRBJ2-1, with 10 bases fitting TRBD2. CDR1 is LNHDA, CDR2 SQIVND, per germline (reference sequence). With V trimmed by 7 bases and J by 10 bases, 10 bases remained unmatched. The CDR3 consists of 14 residues. Written as DNA, the CDR3 is TGTGCCAGTAATAGCGGGAGGACGGCATTAGAGCAGTTCTTC. It is translated as CASNSGRTALEQFF.

The rearrangement links TRBV29-1 to TRBJ2-2, with D possibly matching TRBD1 (5 bases). Germline V gives CDR1 SQVTM, CDR2 ANQGSEA. V lost 4 bases and J lost 4, with 19 bases in between. The CDR3 contains 16 residues. In DNA form, the CDR3 reads TGCAGCGTTGCCCCGTTGGGGCGGAGTAGCACCGGGGAGCTGTTTTTT. Translated: CSVAPLGRSSTGELFF.

The rearrangement joins TRBV25-1 to TRBJ1-1; D gene ambiguous. The germline V and J ends were trimmed by 9 bases and 10 bases, with 18 bases remaining between them. The V gene's germline CDR1 is MGHDK and CDR2 SYGVNS. The CDR3 is 12 residues long. The DNA of the CDR3 is TGTGCCAGTTCCGGGTTCGGATTTTTAGCTTTCTTT. This gives the protein CASSGFGFLAFF.

This sequence joins TRBV2 and TRBJ2-7; 8 bases are shared with TRBD1. This CDR3 is 14 amino acids long. The V gene end was trimmed by 6 bases and the J gene end by 3 bases; junction bases not matched to a gene: 7. The germline CDR1 and CDR2 sequences are SNHLY and FYNNEI. The CDR3 sequence: CASSQQGDLYEQYF. CDR3 DNA: TGTGCCAGCAGCCAACAGGGGGACCTCTACGAGCAGTACTTC.